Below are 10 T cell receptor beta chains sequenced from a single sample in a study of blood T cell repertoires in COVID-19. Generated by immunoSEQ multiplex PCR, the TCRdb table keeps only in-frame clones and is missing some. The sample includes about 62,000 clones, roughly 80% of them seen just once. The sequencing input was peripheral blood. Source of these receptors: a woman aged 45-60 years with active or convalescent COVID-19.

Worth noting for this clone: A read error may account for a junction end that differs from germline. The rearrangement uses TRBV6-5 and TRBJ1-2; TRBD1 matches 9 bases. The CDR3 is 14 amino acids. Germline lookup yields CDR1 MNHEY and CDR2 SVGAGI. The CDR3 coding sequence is TGTGCCAGCAGTTACTCTCGGGACAGGGATGGCCACACCTTC. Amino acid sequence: CASSYSRDRDGHTF.

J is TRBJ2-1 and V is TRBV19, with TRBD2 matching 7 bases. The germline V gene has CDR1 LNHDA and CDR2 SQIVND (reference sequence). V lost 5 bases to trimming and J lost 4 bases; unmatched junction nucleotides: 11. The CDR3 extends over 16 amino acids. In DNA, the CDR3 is TGTGCCAGTAGTCCCTCCGGGGGGAGAAGTTACAATGAGCAGTTCTTC. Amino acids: CASSPSGGRSYNEQFF.

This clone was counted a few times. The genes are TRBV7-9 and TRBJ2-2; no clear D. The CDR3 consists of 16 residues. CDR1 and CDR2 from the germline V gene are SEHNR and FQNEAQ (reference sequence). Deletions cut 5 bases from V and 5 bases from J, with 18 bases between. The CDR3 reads CASSPNPLLGTGELFF. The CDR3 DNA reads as TGTGCCAGCAGCCCTAACCCCCTGCTCGGGACCGGGGAGCTGTTTTTT.

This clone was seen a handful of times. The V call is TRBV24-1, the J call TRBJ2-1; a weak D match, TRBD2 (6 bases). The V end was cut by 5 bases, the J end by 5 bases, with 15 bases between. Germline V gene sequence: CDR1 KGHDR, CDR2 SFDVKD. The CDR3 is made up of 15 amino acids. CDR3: CATSAPSGVDNEQFF. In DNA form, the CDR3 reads TGTGCCACCAGTGCCCCGTCGGGAGTAGACAATGAGCAGTTCTTC.

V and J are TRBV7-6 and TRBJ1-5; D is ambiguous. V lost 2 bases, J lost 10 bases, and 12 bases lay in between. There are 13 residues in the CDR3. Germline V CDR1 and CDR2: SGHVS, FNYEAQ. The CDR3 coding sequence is TGTGCCAGCAGCTTATCCCCGGCGGGACCCCAGCATTTT. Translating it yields CASSLSPAGPQHF.

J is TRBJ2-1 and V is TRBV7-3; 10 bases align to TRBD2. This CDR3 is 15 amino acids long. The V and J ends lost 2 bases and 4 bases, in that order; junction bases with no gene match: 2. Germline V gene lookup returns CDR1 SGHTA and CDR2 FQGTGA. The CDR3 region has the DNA TGTGCCAGCAGCTTAGGGACTAGCGAATACAATGAGCAGTTCTTC. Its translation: CASSLGTSEYNEQFF.

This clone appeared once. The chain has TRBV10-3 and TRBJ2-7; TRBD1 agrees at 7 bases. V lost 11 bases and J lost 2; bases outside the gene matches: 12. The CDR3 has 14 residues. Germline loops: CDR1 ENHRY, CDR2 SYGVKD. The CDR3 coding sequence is TGTGCCGCGGATAACAGGGGCGAGACCTACGAGCAGTACTTC. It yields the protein CAADNRGETYEQYF.

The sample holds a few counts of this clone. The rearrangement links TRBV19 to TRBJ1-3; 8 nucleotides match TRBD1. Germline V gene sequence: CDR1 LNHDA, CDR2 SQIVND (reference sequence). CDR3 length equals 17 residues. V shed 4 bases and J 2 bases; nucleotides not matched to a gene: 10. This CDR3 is CASSRREYRGTGNTIYF. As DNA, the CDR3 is TGTGCCAGTAGTAGGCGGGAGTACAGGGGGACTGGAAACACCATATATTTT.

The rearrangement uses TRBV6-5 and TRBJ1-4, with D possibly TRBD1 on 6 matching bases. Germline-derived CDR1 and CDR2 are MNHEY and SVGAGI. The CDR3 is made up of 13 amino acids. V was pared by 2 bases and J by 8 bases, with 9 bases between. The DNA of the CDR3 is TGTGCCAGCAGTTACGGCAGGGGCGAAAAACTGTTTTTT. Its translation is CASSYGRGEKLFF.

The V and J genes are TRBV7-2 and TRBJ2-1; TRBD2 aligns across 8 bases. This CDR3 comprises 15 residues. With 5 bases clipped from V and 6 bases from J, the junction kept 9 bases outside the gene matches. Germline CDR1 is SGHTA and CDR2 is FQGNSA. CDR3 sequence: CASSPPPREVNEQFF. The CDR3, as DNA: TGTGCCAGCAGCCCCCCGCCGCGGGAGGTCAATGAGCAGTTCTTC.